Only a few counts were recorded for the clone carrying this T cell receptor beta chain. The germline gives CDR1 KGHSH, CDR2 LQKENI. This CDR3 is 14 amino acids long. Deletions cut 3 bases from V and 6 bases from J, with 15 bases between. This sample is drawn from a study of human T cells and chemical hapten exposure. The wider study: Upper-back patch tests with 0.01% DPC were read at 6 days.

Time point given: patch test 3, about 24 weeks after DPC sensitization. Treatment specified: therapeutic diphenylcyclopropenone sensitization with weekly scalp DPC. One entry per CDR3 protein, called by TCRdb with MiXCR from the RACE reads. The data show over 150,000 distinct CDR3 sequences, around a quarter seen once. V and J are TRBV18 and TRBJ2-7; D gene unclear. The source material was whole blood, sampled in connection with sensitization to the hapten diphenylcyclopropenone (DPC). This receptor was identified in a woman aged 18-29 years with alopecia areata. Some clones in this sample may be carry-over from other donors' samples. In nucleotides, the CDR3 is TGTGCCAGCTCACCCGGTACGGCGGTCTCCGAGCAGTACTTC. Amino acid sequence: CASSPGTAVSEQYF. The whole variable domain, filled in from reference TRBV18 and TRBJ2-7, reads NAGVMQNPRHLVRRRGQEARLRCSPMKGHSHVYWYRQLPEEGLKFMVYLQKENIIDESGMPKERFSAEFPKEGPSILRIQQVVRGDSAAYFCASSPGTAVSEQYFGPGTRLTVT.